One and the same sample provided the 14 T cell receptor beta chains below, sequenced in a study of shared clonotypes between healthy human individuals. Sequenced by immunoSEQ multiplex PCR; TCRdb stores in-frame clones only, minus some. In the table there are millions of clones, about 92% of which are singletons. The specimen was naive CD4+ T cells sorted from blood. Subset noted: CD45RA+ positively selected. These TCRs come from a man between 18 and 29 years old in good health.

This clone has just a few counts. The rearrangement joins TRBV6-6 to TRBJ1-2; the D gene is possibly TRBD1 (5 bases). V lost 8 bases and J 3 bases, leaving 16 bases between the germline ends. The CDR3 length is 14 residues. Germline CDR1 MNHNY, CDR2 SVGAGI (reference sequence). CDR3 sequence: CASGLGEGYYGYTF. For the CDR3, the DNA is TGTGCCAGCGGCCTGGGGGAAGGTTACTATGGCTACACCTTC.

This clone was recorded only once. This chain joins TRBV19 and TRBJ1-1; 7 bases line up with TRBD1. The V and J ends lost 5 bases and 1 base, in that order; junction bases with no gene match: 13. This CDR3 comprises 17 residues. Germline CDR1 and CDR2: LNHDA and SQIVND (reference sequence). In nucleotides, the CDR3 is TGTGCCAGTAGTCCCTCCGGGACAGTAACTGAGAACACTGAAGCTTTCTTT. Protein sequence: CASSPSGTVTENTEAFF.

The CDR3 protein is CASSEWGRSENTEAFF. CDR3 coding DNA: TGCGCCAGCAGTGAGTGGGGAAGGAGTGAGAACACTGAAGCTTTCTTT. V and J are TRBV10-2 and TRBJ1-1; no reliable D call. The germline V gene encodes CDR1 WSHSY and CDR2 SAAADI. V lost 1 base and J 1 base, leaving 13 bases between the germline ends. This CDR3 has 16 amino acids.

The chain joins TRBV7-6 to TRBJ2-7; TRBD2 matches at 7 bases. Germline lookup yields CDR1 SGHVS and CDR2 FNYEAQ. The CDR3 is 16 amino acids. J gave up 4 bases and V 2 bases, and 11 bases lay outside the gene matches. CDR3 in amino acids: CASSLNSASGTYEQYF. Written as DNA, the CDR3 is TGTGCCAGCAGCTTAAATTCAGCTAGCGGTACTTACGAGCAGTACTTC.

The gene calls are TRBV6-6 and TRBJ1-1; D gene ambiguous. Trimming removed 4 bases from V and 9 bases from J, with 15 bases in between. The V gene's germline CDR1 is MNHNY and CDR2 SVGAGI (reference sequence). The CDR3 is made up of 13 amino acids. CDR3 nucleotide sequence: TGTGCCAGCAGTTCTGGGTCACCCCCGCAAGCTTTCTTT. This gives the protein CASSSGSPPQAFF.

With respect to this clone: The sample holds other DNA sequences that translate to the same CDR3. This chain joins TRBV18 and TRBJ2-1; D perhaps matches TRBD1 (6 bases). Deletions cut 0 bases from V and 1 base from J, with 7 bases between. This CDR3 region has 15 residues. Per germline, CDR1 KGHSH and CDR2 LQKENI. For the CDR3, the DNA is TGTGCCAGCTCACCACCGGGACAATCCTACAATGAGCAGTTCTTC. Translation: CASSPPGQSYNEQFF.

The chain carries TRBV10-3 and TRBJ2-3; TRBD1 matches at 9 bases. This CDR3 spans 16 amino acids. V lost 0 bases and J lost 3; bases outside the gene matches: 4. Per the germline V gene, CDR1 is ENHRY and CDR2 is SYGVKD. In DNA, the CDR3 is TGTGCCATCAGTGAGTCCCGCGGACAGGGGACAGATACGCAGTATTTT. This codes for CAISESRGQGTDTQYF.

This chain joins TRBV5-8 and TRBJ1-1; TRBD1 matches at 8 bases. J gave up 4 bases and V 0 bases, and 2 bases lay outside the gene matches. The germline V gene has CDR1 SGHTS and CDR2 YDEGEE. The CDR3 spans 14 residues. In DNA form, the CDR3 reads TGTGCCAGCAGCTTGGGGACAGGGACCACTGAAGCTTTCTTT. Protein sequence: CASSLGTGTTEAFF.

This sequence joins TRBV7-2 and TRBJ2-7; TRBD1 or TRBD2 may be the D gene (5 bases each). CDR1 and CDR2 from the germline V gene are SGHTA and FQGNSA. V was cut by 3 bases and J by 0 bases, with 9 bases left in between. CDR3 length: 14 amino acids. Here the CDR3 DNA reads TGTGCCAGCAGCTTGGGGACGCACTCCTACGAGCAGTACTTC. As protein: CASSLGTHSYEQYF.

The chain links TRBV9 to TRBJ2-7; D may be TRBD1 (5 bases). Germline lookup yields CDR1 SGDLS and CDR2 YYNGEE. Trimming removed 2 bases from V and 4 bases from J, with 13 bases in between. This CDR3 spans 14 amino acids. In DNA, the CDR3 is TGTGCCAGCAGCGTTATGCCAGGGATGTACGAGCAGTACTTC. It specifies CASSVMPGMYEQYF.

This chain joins TRBV5-4 and TRBJ1-3, with D maybe TRBD1 (6 bases). The germline V and J ends were trimmed by 4 bases and 2 bases, with 19 bases remaining between them. CDR1 is SGHNT and CDR2 is YYREEE in the germline V gene (reference sequence). This CDR3 contains 17 residues. The CDR3 reads CASSPRDRNSAGNTIYF. The CDR3 DNA is TGTGCCAGCAGCCCTAGAGACAGGAACTCGGCTGGAAACACCATATATTTT.

J is TRBJ2-7 and V is TRBV14; the D is unclear. With 0 bases removed from V and 12 bases from J, the gap between germline ends came to 12 bases. The germline V gene encodes CDR1 SGHDN and CDR2 FVKESK. This CDR3 spans 12 amino acids. The CDR3 DNA reads TGTGCCAGCAGCCAAGATAGGCTATTACTGTACTTC. It translates to CASSQDRLLLYF.

On this clone: The sample carries other DNA sequences with the same CDR3. The genes are TRBV2 and TRBJ2-7, with 9 bases lining up with TRBD2. The CDR3 contains 15 residues. CDR1 and CDR2 from the germline V gene are SNHLY and FYNNEI. The J segment lost 0 bases and the V segment lost 0 bases, leaving 0 bases of the junction unmatched. The CDR3, as DNA: TGTGCCAGCAGTGAAGCTAGCGGGAGCTCCTACGAGCAGTACTTC. Residues: CASSEASGSSYEQYF. Complete variable domain (other parts from reference TRBV2 and TRBJ2-7): EPEVTQTPSHQVTQMGQEVILRCVPISNHLYFYWYRQILGQKVEFLVSFYNNEISEKSEIFDDQFSVERPDGSNFTLKIRSTKLEDSAMYFCASSEASGSSYEQYFGPGTRLTVT.

The chain combines TRBV2 with TRBJ2-2; a weak D match, TRBD2 (7 bases). Trimming removed 2 bases at V and 4 bases at J, with 17 bases between. Germline values: CDR1 SNHLY, CDR2 FYNNEI. The CDR3 is 17 residues long. CDR3 coding DNA: TGTGCCAGCAGTGAATCCTCGGGGGGCAGCGGCACCGGGGAGCTGTTTTTT. It yields the protein CASSESSGGSGTGELFF.